This TCR beta chain was recovered during a study of T cells in tuberculosis. Whole-study context: CD1B tetramers identified T cells specific for mycobacterial lipid GMM.

From germline, CDR1 is LNHDA and CDR2 SQIVND (reference sequence). This CDR3 is built from 13 residues. Unmatched junction bases numbered 1, after V lost 7 bases and J lost 1 base. After thawing and overnight rest, PBMC were stained with GMM-loaded CD1B tetramer, viability dye and anti-CD3 for sorting. The CD1B tetramers carried C32 glucose monomycolate purified from Rhodococcus equi. This table comes from immunoSEQ multiplex PCR, and its TCRdb copy is limited to in-frame clones, with some not included. The table includes 50,000 or so clones, roughly 90% detected once. The sequence came from an adult woman with latent tuberculosis. V is TRBV19 and J is TRBJ2-7; 10 bases are a match to TRBD1. Sequencing used CD1b-GMM tetramer-negative cells sorted from PBMCs. CDR3 DNA: TGTGCCAGTATGGGACAGGGGTCCTACGAGCAGTACTTC. Its translation: CASMGQGSYEQYF.